A selection of T cell receptor beta chains follows, all from one sample in a study of spatial heterogeneity in lung cancer. MiXCR, run by TCRdb on the 5' RACE reads, gives a single entry per CDR3 protein. The sample includes 7,500 to 9,500 distinct CDR3 sequences, around 7% seen only once; the top ten take about 9.2%. Sequenced here: lung tumor tissue, sampled at surgery. These receptors all come from a male donor with early-stage non-small cell lung cancer. CDR3s include the opening cysteine and the closing phenylalanine or tryptophan. The order of the fields is clone size, D gene, V gene, J gene, CDR3 DNA, CDR3 protein. A D gene is named only where the DNA matches it firmly. Clone size appears in some rows only: once, few, many, or a class for an expanded clone.

abundance: many; d_gene: TRBD2; v_gene: TRBV6-1; j_gene: TRBJ2-6; CDR3nt: TGTGCCAGTCAACCCCTGGGGGGGGGGAGCTCTGGGGCCAACGTCCTGACTTTC; CDR3aa: CASQPLGGGSSGANVLTF
abundance: medium-sized; d_gene: NA; v_gene: TRBV7-2; j_gene: TRBJ2-7; CDR3nt: TGTGCCAGCAGCTCGGCGGACCGACCCTACGAGCAGTACTTC; CDR3aa: CASSSADRPYEQYF
abundance: medium-sized; d_gene: NA; v_gene: TRBV5-4; j_gene: TRBJ2-7; CDR3nt: TGTGCCAGCAGCTTGGAAGGTGGACTAACCCTGGGTAAAGGGCAGTACTTC; CDR3aa: CASSLEGGLTLGKGQYF
abundance: medium-sized; d_gene: NA; v_gene: TRBV2; j_gene: TRBJ2-1; CDR3nt: TGTGCCAGCAGGAGATCAGGGGTCGCCGAACAGTTCTTC; CDR3aa: CASRRSGVAEQFF
abundance: many; d_gene: NA; v_gene: TRBV7-8; j_gene: TRBJ1-6; CDR3nt: TGTGCCAGCAGTGGGGGAGGGGGGCTTGGTAATTCACCCCTCCACTTT; CDR3aa: CASSGGGGLGNSPLHF
abundance: few; d_gene: TRBD2; v_gene: TRBV6-1; j_gene: TRBJ2-3; CDR3nt: TGTGCCAGCAGTGAAGTGAGACTAGCGGGGGGGCCAGATACGCAGTATTTT; CDR3aa: CASSEVRLAGGPDTQYF
abundance: NA; d_gene: TRBD2; v_gene: TRBV30; j_gene: TRBJ2-7; CDR3nt: TGTGCCTGGCAGACTAGCCACGGCTACGAGCAGTACTTC; CDR3aa: CAWQTSHGYEQYF
abundance: many; d_gene: NA; v_gene: TRBV3-1; j_gene: TRBJ1-1; CDR3nt: TGTGCCAGCAGGAGGGGTTGGGAAGCTTTCTTT; CDR3aa: CASRRGWEAFF
abundance: many; d_gene: NA; v_gene: TRBV28; j_gene: TRBJ1-5; CDR3nt: TGTGCCACCCAACGGGGTAGCAATCAGCCCCAGCATTTT; CDR3aa: CATQRGSNQPQHF
abundance: many; d_gene: NA; v_gene: TRBV7-9; j_gene: TRBJ2-7; CDR3nt: TGTGCCAGCAGCTTCGGGATGGGGGACGAGCAGTACTTC; CDR3aa: CASSFGMGDEQYF
abundance: NA; d_gene: NA; v_gene: TRBV24-1; j_gene: TRBJ2-7; CDR3nt: TGTGCCTCCCGGGACGAGCAGTACTTC; CDR3aa: CASRDEQYF
abundance: many; d_gene: NA; v_gene: TRBV12-3/TRBV12-4; j_gene: TRBJ1-6; CDR3nt: TGTGCCAGCAGTCCCCAGGGGACCTCACCCCTCCACTTT; CDR3aa: CASSPQGTSPLHF
abundance: medium-sized; d_gene: NA; v_gene: TRBV29-1; j_gene: TRBJ2-2; CDR3nt: TGCAGCGTCGACAGGCAGGCCGGGGAGCTGTTTTTT; CDR3aa: CSVDRQAGELFF
abundance: few; d_gene: TRBD1; v_gene: TRBV9; j_gene: TRBJ2-6; CDR3nt: TGTGCCAGCAGCGTGGACAGGGAGGCCAACGTCCTGACTTTC; CDR3aa: CASSVDREANVLTF
abundance: NA; d_gene: NA; v_gene: TRBV20-1; j_gene: TRBJ2-4; CDR3nt: TGCAGTGCTAAATGGCAGGAAAACATTCAGTACTTC; CDR3aa: CSAKWQENIQYF
abundance: many; d_gene: NA; v_gene: TRBV2; j_gene: TRBJ1-4; CDR3nt: TGTGCCAGCAGTGATGATTATGAAAAACTGTTTTTT; CDR3aa: CASSDDYEKLFF
abundance: many; d_gene: NA; v_gene: TRBV7-6; j_gene: TRBJ1-1; CDR3nt: TGTGCCAGCAGCTTAGCGCCAGGGAACACTGAAGCTTTCTTT; CDR3aa: CASSLAPGNTEAFF
abundance: many; d_gene: TRBD1; v_gene: TRBV24-1; j_gene: TRBJ1-5; CDR3nt: TGTGCCACCAGTCCGGGACAGGCGGGGAATCAGCCCCAGCATTTT; CDR3aa: CATSPGQAGNQPQHF
abundance: medium-sized; d_gene: NA; v_gene: TRBV28; j_gene: TRBJ1-2; CDR3nt: TGTGCCAGCAGTGGGAATGTTGGCTACACCTTC; CDR3aa: CASSGNVGYTF
abundance: many; d_gene: NA; v_gene: TRBV7-2; j_gene: TRBJ1-5; CDR3nt: TGTGCCAGCAGCCGGACGCCAGGGCCCCAGCATTTT; CDR3aa: CASSRTPGPQHF
abundance: medium-sized; d_gene: NA; v_gene: TRBV7-2; j_gene: TRBJ2-1; CDR3nt: TGTGCCAGCAGCCGTCCTACCGGGACGAAGCAGTTCTTC; CDR3aa: CASSRPTGTKQFF
abundance: many; d_gene: TRBD1; v_gene: TRBV6-6; j_gene: TRBJ2-5; CDR3nt: TGTGCCAGCAGTTCTCCGGGACAGGGGCAAGAGACCCAGTACTTC; CDR3aa: CASSSPGQGQETQYF
abundance: many; d_gene: NA; v_gene: TRBV24-1; j_gene: TRBJ2-2; CDR3nt: TGTGCCACCAGTGAGTCAGTCCGGAACACCGGGGAGCTGTTTTTT; CDR3aa: CATSESVRNTGELFF
abundance: many; d_gene: TRBD1; v_gene: TRBV11-2; j_gene: TRBJ2-3; CDR3nt: TGTGCCAGCAGCTTACAGACAGGGATGGGCACAGATACGCAGTATTTT; CDR3aa: CASSLQTGMGTDTQYF
abundance: many; d_gene: NA; v_gene: TRBV28; j_gene: TRBJ2-1; CDR3nt: TGTGCCAGCAGTTTCGCCGAGAGCTTTGCCGAGCAGTTCTTC; CDR3aa: CASSFAESFAEQFF
abundance: many; d_gene: TRBD1; v_gene: TRBV4-3; j_gene: TRBJ2-1; CDR3nt: TGCGCCAGCAGCCGGCGACAGGGGGATGAGCAGTTCTTC; CDR3aa: CASSRRQGDEQFF
abundance: many; d_gene: NA; v_gene: TRBV6-5; j_gene: TRBJ1-2; CDR3nt: TGTGCCAGCAAAAAAGGGGTGGCAGGGGCCTCCTATGGCTACACCTTC; CDR3aa: CASKKGVAGASYGYTF
abundance: many; d_gene: NA; v_gene: TRBV28; j_gene: TRBJ2-6; CDR3nt: TGTGCCATTCGAGGGGCCTGGCTCTCTGGGGCCAACGTCCTGACTTTC; CDR3aa: CAIRGAWLSGANVLTF
abundance: NA; d_gene: NA; v_gene: TRBV29-1; j_gene: TRBJ2-5; CDR3nt: TGCAGCGTTAGGCAGGGTTATGAGACCCAGTACTTC; CDR3aa: CSVRQGYETQYF
abundance: few; d_gene: TRBD2; v_gene: TRBV20-1; j_gene: TRBJ2-3; CDR3nt: TGCAGTGCTTGGGCTAGCGGGACCGAGGGAGATACGCAGTATTTT; CDR3aa: CSAWASGTEGDTQYF
abundance: medium-sized; d_gene: NA; v_gene: TRBV19; j_gene: TRBJ2-4; CDR3nt: TGTGCCGCCAGAGATCTAGCCAAAAACATTCAGTACTTC; CDR3aa: CAARDLAKNIQYF
abundance: medium-sized; d_gene: TRBD1; v_gene: TRBV27; j_gene: TRBJ2-7; CDR3nt: TGTGCCAGCAGTGCAAGGACAGGGGGCGAGCAGTACTTC; CDR3aa: CASSARTGGEQYF
abundance: few; d_gene: NA; v_gene: TRBV5-1; j_gene: TRBJ2-1; CDR3nt: TGCGCCAGCAGCCACTCACCGGGTCTCCCAGGACCCTACAATGAGCAGTTCTTC; CDR3aa: CASSHSPGLPGPYNEQFF
abundance: medium-sized; d_gene: TRBD2; v_gene: TRBV5-1; j_gene: TRBJ2-1; CDR3nt: TGCGCCAGCAGCTTGCTGACTAGCGGTAGCTCCTACAATGAGCAGTTCTTC; CDR3aa: CASSLLTSGSSYNEQFF
abundance: few; d_gene: NA; v_gene: TRBV19; j_gene: TRBJ2-1; CDR3nt: TGTGCCAGTAGTGATCAGGGTAGGAACGGCAATGAGCAGTTCTTC; CDR3aa: CASSDQGRNGNEQFF
abundance: NA; d_gene: NA; v_gene: TRBV12-3/TRBV12-4; j_gene: TRBJ1-3; CDR3nt: TGTGCCAGCAATAAGGACAGAGTTAGTGGAAACACCATATATTTT; CDR3aa: CASNKDRVSGNTIYF
abundance: medium-sized; d_gene: NA; v_gene: TRBV7-2; j_gene: TRBJ1-5; CDR3nt: TGTGCCAGCAGCTTAGCACAGGACCTTTATAGCAATCAGCCCCAGCATTTT; CDR3aa: CASSLAQDLYSNQPQHF
abundance: many; d_gene: TRBD1; v_gene: TRBV6-6; j_gene: TRBJ1-1; CDR3nt: TGTGCCAGCAGTTACGGTCGGCAGGGGGCGTACGGTATGAACACTGAAGCTTTCTTT; CDR3aa: CASSYGRQGAYGMNTEAFF
abundance: NA; d_gene: NA; v_gene: TRBV4-1; j_gene: TRBJ2-2; CDR3nt: TGCGCCAGCAGCCAGCTACTTACCGGGGAGCTGTTTTTT; CDR3aa: CASSQLLTGELFF
abundance: NA; d_gene: NA; v_gene: TRBV6-1; j_gene: TRBJ2-1; CDR3nt: TGTGCCAGCAGTGGGGGGAAAGGGCCCTCCTACAATGAGCAGTTCTTC; CDR3aa: CASSGGKGPSYNEQFF
abundance: many; d_gene: NA; v_gene: TRBV7-9; j_gene: TRBJ1-4; CDR3nt: TGTGCCAGCAGCCTCCTGGGGGGCAGTGAAAAACTGTTTTTT; CDR3aa: CASSLLGGSEKLFF
abundance: medium-sized; d_gene: TRBD2; v_gene: TRBV12-3/TRBV12-4; j_gene: TRBJ2-2; CDR3nt: TGTGCCAGCGGAGCGGGAGGGGTCGGGGAGCTGTTTTTT; CDR3aa: CASGAGGVGELFF
abundance: medium-sized; d_gene: TRBD2; v_gene: TRBV6-2/TRBV6-3; j_gene: TRBJ2-2; CDR3nt: TGTGCCAGCAGGGACACTGGGACTAGCGGCTACACCGGGGAGCTGTTTTTT; CDR3aa: CASRDTGTSGYTGELFF
abundance: medium-sized; d_gene: NA; v_gene: TRBV15; j_gene: TRBJ2-3; CDR3nt: TGTGCCACCAGCAGAGATCTCCCGGGACTGGGGGCAGCAACAGATACGCAGTATTTT; CDR3aa: CATSRDLPGLGAATDTQYF
abundance: medium-sized; d_gene: TRBD2; v_gene: TRBV6-6; j_gene: TRBJ2-7; CDR3nt: TGTGCCAGCAGTGAATCGGGGGGGCACTACGAGCAGTACTTC; CDR3aa: CASSESGGHYEQYF
abundance: few; d_gene: NA; v_gene: TRBV20-1; j_gene: TRBJ2-5; CDR3nt: TGCAGTGCTAGACCAGGGACATCAGAGACCCAGTACTTC; CDR3aa: CSARPGTSETQYF